The source of this T cell receptor beta chain is a study of OX40 agonist ivuxolimab in advanced cancers. As for the study in general: Hepatocellular carcinoma, melanoma, renal cell or head and neck cancer occurred in dose-escalation patients.

The protocol was immunoSEQ multiplex PCR, while the TCRdb copy is restricted to in-frame clones and leaves out a portion. The table records 12,000 or so clones, 81% of them present only once. Baseline, cycle 4 day 1, and cycle 7 day 1 were the blood sampling points. Sequenced here: CD4+ or CD8+ T cells sorted from blood, sampled in a trial of the OX40 agonist ivuxolimab. The TCR sequence derives from an adult with an advanced solid tumor such as melanoma, head and neck, liver or kidney cancer.

The CDR3 DNA follows: TGTGCGGCAGGGGCCTACGAGCAGTACTTC. This translates into CAAGAYEQYF. This rearrangement joins TRBV6-1 to TRBJ2-7; tentative D call: TRBD1 (6 bases). The CDR3 sequence is 10 residues long. Germline V gene data show CDR1 as MNHNS and CDR2 as SASEGT.